What follows is one T cell receptor (beta chain) and its context. Method: immunoSEQ multiplex PCR; TCRdb's copy keeps in-frame clones and lacks some. The profile shows under 65,000 clones, approximately 92% of them singletons. The sample comes from a study of T cell changes during pregnancy in multiple sclerosis. This CDR3 region has 15 residues. The germline CDR1 and CDR2 sequences are SGHRS and YFSETQ. V shed 3 bases and J 4 bases; nucleotides not matched to a gene: 7. The source of this sequence is a female donor with multiple sclerosis, enrolled in a pregnancy study. Material: peripheral blood, obtained in the second trimester of pregnancy. The V gene is TRBV5-1, the J gene TRBJ1-1; 9 bases align to TRBD1. CDR3 region: CASSSAGQGLTEAFF. The DNA of the CDR3 is TGCGCCAGCAGCTCTGCGGGACAGGGTCTCACTGAAGCTTTCTTT.